The clone carrying this T cell receptor (beta chain) has just one count. The antigen is not known. Authors' methods: Among patient CD8+ clones larger than 1%, matches to published virus-specific TCRB sequences were rare. The data were produced by immunoSEQ multiplex PCR, yet TCRdb's version contains in-frame clones alone and is incomplete. V and J calls and clone size are those listed in that table; D and trimming were worked out from the DNA. Here the sample spans about 4,800 clones, around 87% being singletons. V shed 3 bases and J shed 8 bases, with 11 bases lying between them. The V gene's germline CDR1 is SGDLS and CDR2 YYNGEE. The CDR3 runs to 13 residues. These data come from a study of somatic mutations in cytotoxic T cells in rheumatoid arthritis. Study as a whole: Blood samples of roughly 29 ml were drawn from patients (in EDTA) right after diagnosis and before any treatment. Flow cytometric sorting isolated some V beta antibody-stained T-cell populations at nearly 100% purity, and among them were V beta1+ cells that underwent TCRB sequencing.

General study results and limits: No antigen targets were known for the expanded CD8+ clones.

The clonotype was recovered from a woman in her 50s with rheumatoid arthritis. Sequencing input: CD8+ T cells sorted from blood. V gene TRBV9 combines with J gene TRBJ1-4, with a weak D call TRBD1 (5 bases). As DNA, the CDR3 is TGTGCCAGCAGCGAGGGGTGGGGAGAAAAACTGTTTTTT. Translation gives CASSEGWGEKLFF.